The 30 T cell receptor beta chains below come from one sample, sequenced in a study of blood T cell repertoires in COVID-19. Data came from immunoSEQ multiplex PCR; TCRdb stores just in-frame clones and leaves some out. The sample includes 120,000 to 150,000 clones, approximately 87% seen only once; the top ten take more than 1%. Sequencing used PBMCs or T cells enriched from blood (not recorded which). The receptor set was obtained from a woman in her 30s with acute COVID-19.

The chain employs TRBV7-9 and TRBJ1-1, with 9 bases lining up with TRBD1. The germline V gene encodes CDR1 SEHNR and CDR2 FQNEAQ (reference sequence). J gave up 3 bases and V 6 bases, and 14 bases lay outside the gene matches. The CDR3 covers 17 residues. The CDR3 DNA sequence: TGTGCCAGCAGTTCCTACAGGGGGCCGGGAAGGGACACTGAAGCTTTCTTT. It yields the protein CASSSYRGPGRDTEAFF. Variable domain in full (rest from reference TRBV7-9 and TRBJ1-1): DTGVSQNPRHKITKRGQNVTFRCDPISEHNRLYWYRQTLGQGPEFLTYFQNEAQLEKSRLLSDRFSAERPKGSFSTLEIQRTEQGDSAMYLCASSSYRGPGRDTEAFFGQGTRLTVV.

Here the CDR3 DNA reads TGTGCCTGGAGTGTACAGGGGGCCGGGGGCTACACCTTC. As protein: CAWSVQGAGGYTF. The rearrangement links TRBV30 to TRBJ1-2, with 9 positions matching TRBD1. CDR1 and CDR2 (germline): GTSNPN, SVGIG (reference sequence). The CDR3 is 13 residues long. The J segment lost 8 bases and the V segment lost 0 bases, leaving 4 bases of the junction unmatched.

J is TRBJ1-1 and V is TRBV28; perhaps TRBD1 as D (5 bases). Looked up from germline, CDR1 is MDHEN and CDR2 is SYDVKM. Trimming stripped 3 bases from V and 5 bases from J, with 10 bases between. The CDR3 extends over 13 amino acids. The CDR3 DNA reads TGTGCCAGCAGTTTCCCGGGGGGAACTGAAGCTTTCTTT. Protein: CASSFPGGTEAFF.

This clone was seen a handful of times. CDR3 residues: CASSSLAGGPSEQYF. The CDR3 DNA follows: TGTGCCAGCAGTTCACTAGCGGGAGGGCCATCCGAGCAGTACTTC. The chain recombines TRBV6-2 or TRBV6-3 with TRBJ2-7; 13 positions match TRBD2. The V and J ends lost 4 bases and 6 bases, in that order; junction bases with no gene match: 6. The CDR3 consists of 15 residues. Germline V gives CDR1 MNHEY, CDR2 SVGEGT.

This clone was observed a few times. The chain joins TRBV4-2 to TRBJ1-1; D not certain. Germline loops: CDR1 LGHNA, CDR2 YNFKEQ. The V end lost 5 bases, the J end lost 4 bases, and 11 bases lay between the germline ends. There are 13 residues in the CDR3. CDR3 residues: CASSGQAGTEAFF. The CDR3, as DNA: TGTGCCAGCAGCGGTCAGGCGGGCACTGAAGCTTTCTTT.

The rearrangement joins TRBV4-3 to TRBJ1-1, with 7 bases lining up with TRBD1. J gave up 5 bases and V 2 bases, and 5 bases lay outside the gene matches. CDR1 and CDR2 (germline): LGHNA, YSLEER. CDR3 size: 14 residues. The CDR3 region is CASSQTGVLTEAFF. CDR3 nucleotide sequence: TGCGCCAGCAGCCAAACAGGGGTTTTGACTGAAGCTTTCTTT.

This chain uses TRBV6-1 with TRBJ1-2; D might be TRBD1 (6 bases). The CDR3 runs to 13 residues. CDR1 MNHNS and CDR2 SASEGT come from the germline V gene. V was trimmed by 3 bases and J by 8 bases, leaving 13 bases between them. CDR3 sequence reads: CASSEAGAGGYTF. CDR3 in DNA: TGTGCCAGCAGTGAGGCGGGGGCAGGGGGCTACACCTTC.

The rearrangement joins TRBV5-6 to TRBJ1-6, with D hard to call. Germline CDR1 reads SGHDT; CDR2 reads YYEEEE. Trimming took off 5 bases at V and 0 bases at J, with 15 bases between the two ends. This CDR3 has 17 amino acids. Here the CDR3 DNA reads TGTGCCAGCAGTACTAGCGGCACGAGCTCCTATAATTCACCCCTCCACTTT. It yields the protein CASSTSGTSSYNSPLHF.

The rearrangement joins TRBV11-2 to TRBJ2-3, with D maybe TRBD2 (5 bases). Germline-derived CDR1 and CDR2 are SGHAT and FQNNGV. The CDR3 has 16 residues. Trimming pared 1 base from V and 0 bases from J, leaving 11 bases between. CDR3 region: CASSLGLAPSTDTQYF. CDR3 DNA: TGTGCCAGCAGCTTAGGTCTAGCCCCGAGCACAGATACGCAGTATTTT.

The CDR3 is CATSRGLAEGNEQFF. The CDR3 DNA reads TGTGCCACCAGCAGAGGTCTAGCGGAAGGAAATGAGCAGTTCTTC. This sequence joins TRBV15 and TRBJ2-1, with TRBD2 identical over 7 bases. The CDR3 runs to 15 residues. Unmatched junction bases numbered 7, after V lost 1 base and J lost 7 bases. Germline V lookup: CDR1 LNHNV, CDR2 YYDKDF (reference sequence).

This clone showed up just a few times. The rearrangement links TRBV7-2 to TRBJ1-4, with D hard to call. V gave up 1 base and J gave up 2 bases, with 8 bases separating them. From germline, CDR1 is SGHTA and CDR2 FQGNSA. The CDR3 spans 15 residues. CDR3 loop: CASSLGWLTNEKLFF. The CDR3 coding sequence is TGTGCCAGCAGCTTAGGTTGGCTGACTAATGAAAAACTGTTTTTT.

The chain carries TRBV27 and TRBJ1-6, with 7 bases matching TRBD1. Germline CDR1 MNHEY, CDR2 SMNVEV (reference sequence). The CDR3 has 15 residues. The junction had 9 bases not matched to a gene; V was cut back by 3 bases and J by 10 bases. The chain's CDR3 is CASSFSTGAGSPLHF. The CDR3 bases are TGTGCCAGCAGTTTCTCCACAGGGGCGGGATCACCCCTCCACTTT.

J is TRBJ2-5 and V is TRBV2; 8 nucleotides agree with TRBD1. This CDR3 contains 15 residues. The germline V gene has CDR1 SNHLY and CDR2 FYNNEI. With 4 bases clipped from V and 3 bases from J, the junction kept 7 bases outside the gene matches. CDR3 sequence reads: CASSGLTGVEETQYF. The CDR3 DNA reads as TGTGCCAGCAGTGGGCTGACAGGGGTGGAAGAGACCCAGTACTTC.

The CDR3 loop reads CASSYPGYEQYF. Written as DNA, the CDR3 is TGTGCCAGCAGTTACCCCGGGTACGAGCAGTACTTC. The chain combines TRBV6-2 or TRBV6-3 with TRBJ2-7, with unresolved D. V was shortened by 2 bases and J by 4 bases, with 6 bases between the two germline ends. The CDR3 contains 12 residues. CDR1 and CDR2 (germline): MNHEY, SVGEGT.

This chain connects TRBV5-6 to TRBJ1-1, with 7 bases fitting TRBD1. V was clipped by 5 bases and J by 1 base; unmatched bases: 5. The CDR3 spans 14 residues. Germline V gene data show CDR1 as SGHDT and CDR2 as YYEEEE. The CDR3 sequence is CASRRQGGNTEAFF. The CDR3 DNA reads TGTGCCAGCAGGAGACAGGGCGGGAACACTGAAGCTTTCTTT. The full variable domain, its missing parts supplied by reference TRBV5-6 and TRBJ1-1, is DAGVTQSPTHLIKTRGQQVTLRCSPKSGHDTVSWYQQALGQGPQFIFQYYEEEERQRGNFPDRFSGHQFPNYSSELNVNALLLGDSALYLCASRRQGGNTEAFFGQGTRLTVV.

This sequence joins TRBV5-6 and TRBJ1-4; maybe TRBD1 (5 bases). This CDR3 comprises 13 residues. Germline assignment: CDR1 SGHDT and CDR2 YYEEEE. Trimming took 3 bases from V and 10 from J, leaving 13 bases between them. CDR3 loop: CASSWRDGGKLFF. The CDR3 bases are TGTGCCAGCAGCTGGAGGGACGGTGGAAAACTGTTTTTT.

The CDR3 spells CASSPLALGAGTEAFF. The CDR3 DNA reads as TGTGCCAGCAGCCCCTTAGCTTTGGGGGCAGGCACTGAAGCTTTCTTT. The rearrangement links TRBV7-2 to TRBJ1-1; D might be TRBD1 (6 bases). Trimming removed 5 bases at V and 4 bases at J, with 20 bases between. In germline, CDR1 is SGHTA, CDR2 FQGNSA. The CDR3 length is 16 residues.

Written as DNA, the CDR3 is TGCGCCAGCAGCCAAGCCGGGGGGAGGAAAAACTATGGCTACACCTTC. This encodes CASSQAGGRKNYGYTF. The V and J genes are TRBV4-3 and TRBJ1-2; weak D call: TRBD1 (5 bases). Trimming took 1 base from V and 2 from J, leaving 14 bases between them. Germline V gene lookup returns CDR1 LGHNA and CDR2 YSLEER. This CDR3 comprises 16 residues.

The CDR3 DNA follows: TGCGCCAGCAGCTTGGGGAGGACAGAAGAGACCCAGTACTTC. Protein sequence: CASSLGRTEETQYF. This chain joins TRBV5-1 and TRBJ2-5; the D gene is possibly TRBD1 (6 bases). This CDR3 is 14 amino acids long. Germline V gene lookup returns CDR1 SGHRS and CDR2 YFSETQ. V was shortened by 0 bases and J by 3 bases, with 9 bases between the two germline ends. The full variable domain, completed using reference TRBV5-1 and TRBJ2-5, is KAGVTQTPRYLIKTRGQQVTLSCSPISGHRSVSWYQQTPGQGLQFLFEYFSETQRNKGNFPGRFSGRQFSNSRSEMNVSTLELGDSALYLCASSLGRTEETQYFGPGTRLLVL.

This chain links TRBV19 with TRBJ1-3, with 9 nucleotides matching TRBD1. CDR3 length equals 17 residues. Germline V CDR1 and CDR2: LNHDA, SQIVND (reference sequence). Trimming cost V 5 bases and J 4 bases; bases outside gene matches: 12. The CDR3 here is CASSPYGTGSVGNTIYF. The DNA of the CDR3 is TGTGCCAGTAGTCCCTACGGGACAGGGTCCGTCGGAAACACCATATATTTT.

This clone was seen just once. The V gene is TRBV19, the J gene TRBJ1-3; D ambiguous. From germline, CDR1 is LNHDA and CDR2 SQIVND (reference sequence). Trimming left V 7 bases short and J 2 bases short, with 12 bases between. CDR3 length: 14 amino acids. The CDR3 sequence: CASTAGGAGNTIYF. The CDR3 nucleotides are TGTGCCAGTACCGCCGGAGGTGCTGGAAACACCATATATTTT.

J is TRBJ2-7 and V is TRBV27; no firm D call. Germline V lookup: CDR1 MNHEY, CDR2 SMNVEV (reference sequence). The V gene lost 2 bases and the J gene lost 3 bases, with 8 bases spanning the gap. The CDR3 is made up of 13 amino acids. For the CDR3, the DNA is TGTGCCAGCAGTTTAGAGTCAGGCTACGAGCAGTACTTC. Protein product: CASSLESGYEQYF.

The CDR3 loop reads CASSGQLLGEKLFF. As DNA, the CDR3 is TGTGCCAGCTCCGGACAATTGCTAGGTGAAAAACTGTTTTTT. The gene calls are TRBV18 and TRBJ1-4, with D perhaps TRBD1 (5 bases). The CDR3 covers 14 residues. The ends were cut back, 6 bases at V and 7 bases at J, with 15 bases in the middle. Germline CDR1 and CDR2: KGHSH and LQKENI.

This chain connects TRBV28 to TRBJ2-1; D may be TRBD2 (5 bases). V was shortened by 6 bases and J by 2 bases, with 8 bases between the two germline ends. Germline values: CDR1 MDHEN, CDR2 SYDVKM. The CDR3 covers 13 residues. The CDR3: CASRRDPYNEQFF. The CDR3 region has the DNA TGTGCCAGCAGGAGGGATCCCTACAATGAGCAGTTCTTC.

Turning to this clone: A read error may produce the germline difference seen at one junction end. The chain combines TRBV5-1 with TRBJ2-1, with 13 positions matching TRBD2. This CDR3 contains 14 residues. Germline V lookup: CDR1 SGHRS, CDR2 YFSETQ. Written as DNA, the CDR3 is TGCGCCAGCAGCTTGGCACTAGCGGGAGGGGCAGCGGTCTTC. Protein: CASSLALAGGAAVF.

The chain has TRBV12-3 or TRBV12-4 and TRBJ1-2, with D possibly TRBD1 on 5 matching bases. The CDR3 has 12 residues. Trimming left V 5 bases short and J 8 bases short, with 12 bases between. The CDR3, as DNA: TGTGCCAGCAGTCTTCGACAGCGCGGCTACACCTTC. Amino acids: CASSLRQRGYTF.

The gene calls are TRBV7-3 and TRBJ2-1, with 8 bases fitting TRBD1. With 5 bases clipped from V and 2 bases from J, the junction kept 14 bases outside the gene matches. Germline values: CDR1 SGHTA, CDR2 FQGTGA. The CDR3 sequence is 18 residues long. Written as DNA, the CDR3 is TGTGCCAGCAGCCCCTCCTATGGACAGGGAGAGGCCTACAATGAGCAGTTCTTC. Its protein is CASSPSYGQGEAYNEQFF.

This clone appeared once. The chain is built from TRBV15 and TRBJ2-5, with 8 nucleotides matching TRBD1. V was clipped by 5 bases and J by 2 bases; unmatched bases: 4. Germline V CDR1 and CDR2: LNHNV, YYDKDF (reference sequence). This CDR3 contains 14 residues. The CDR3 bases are TGTGCCACCAGCGGACAGGGCTTACAAGAGACCCAGTACTTC. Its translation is CATSGQGLQETQYF. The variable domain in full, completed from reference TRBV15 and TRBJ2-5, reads DAMVIQNPRYQVTQFGKPVTLSCSQTLNHNVMYWYQQKSSQAPKLLFHYYDKDFNNEADTPDNFQSRRPNTSFCFLDIRSPGLGDTAMYLCATSGQGLQETQYFGPGTRLLVL.

For the CDR3, the DNA is TGTGCCAGCTCACCACCGTCTACGGGAGACTATGGCTACACCTTC. Its protein is CASSPPSTGDYGYTF. The J gene is TRBJ1-2, the V gene TRBV18; D remains ambiguous. The CDR3 covers 15 residues. The V and J ends lost 0 bases and 3 bases respectively, with 11 bases between them. CDR1 and CDR2 from the germline V gene are KGHSH and LQKENI. The full variable domain, its missing parts supplied by reference TRBV18 and TRBJ1-2, is NAGVMQNPRHLVRRRGQEARLRCSPMKGHSHVYWYRQLPEEGLKFMVYLQKENIIDESGMPKERFSAEFPKEGPSILRIQQVVRGDSAAYFCASSPPSTGDYGYTFGSGTRLTVV.

The CDR3 loop reads CASSVPGQGLYEQYF. As DNA, the CDR3 is TGTGCCAGCAGTGTACCGGGACAGGGCTTGTACGAGCAGTACTTC. The chain couples TRBV27 to TRBJ2-7; 9 positions match TRBD1. CDR1 is MNHEY and CDR2 is SMNVEV in the germline V gene (reference sequence). After removal of 5 bases from V and 4 bases from J, the junction contained 9 bases not matched to a gene. The length of the CDR3 is 15 residues.